Below are 6 T cell receptor beta chains sequenced from a single sample in a study of T cell responses to AZD1222 COVID-19 vaccine. TCRdb keeps only in-frame clones here, not all; method: immunoSEQ multiplex PCR. The sample consists of about 100,000 clones, around 87% of them appearing once. The sequenced sample was peripheral blood, obtained 28 days after the second AZD1222 dose. Source of these receptors: an adult who received the AZD1222 COVID-19 vaccine.

This clone was picked up one time. The CDR3 region has the DNA TGTGCCAGCAGCTCCCCGGGGAGCGGGGAGCTGTTTTTT. This encodes CASSSPGSGELFF. This rearrangement joins TRBV7-2 to TRBJ2-2, with a possible D match to TRBD2 (5 bases). The V gene lost 4 bases and the J gene lost 7 bases, with 10 bases spanning the gap. This CDR3 is built from 13 residues. The germline V gene encodes CDR1 SGHTA and CDR2 FQGNSA.

The J gene is TRBJ2-3, the V gene TRBV7-9; 10 nucleotides agree with TRBD2. The trim removed 7 bases at V and 7 bases at J, leaving 14 bases unmatched. The length of the CDR3 is 16 residues. CDR1 is SEHNR, CDR2 FQNEAQ, per germline (reference sequence). CDR3 nucleotide sequence: TGTGCCAGCACCCAGCTTAGCGGGAGGAAGGGGTATACGCAGTATTTT. Translated: CASTQLSGRKGYTQYF.

The chain joins TRBV30 to TRBJ1-2; perhaps TRBD1 as D (5 bases). The CDR3 covers 11 residues. Germline V gene lookup returns CDR1 GTSNPN and CDR2 SVGIG (reference sequence). Trimming removed 0 bases at V and 14 bases at J, with 13 bases between. Here the CDR3 reads CAWSVSRDGTF. CDR3 bases: TGTGCCTGGAGTGTCAGCAGGGATGGTACCTTC. Full variable domain (remainder filled in from reference TRBV30 and TRBJ1-2): SQTIHQWPATLVQPVGSPLSLECTVEGTSNPNLYWYRQAAGRGLQLLFYSVGIGQISSEVPQNLSASRPQDRQFILSSKKLLLSDSGFYLCAWSVSRDGTFGSGTRLTVV.

The chain couples TRBV6-2 or TRBV6-3 to TRBJ2-3; 7 nucleotides agree with TRBD2. The CDR3 contains 15 residues. Germline assignment: CDR1 MNHEY and CDR2 SVGEGT. The V segment lost 5 bases and the J segment 1 base; nucleotides outside the gene matches: 6. The CDR3 DNA sequence: TGTGCCAGCAGTAAAAGGACTAGGGGCACAGATACGCAGTATTTT. Translation gives CASSKRTRGTDTQYF.

This clone was detected once. The chain couples TRBV27 to TRBJ1-5; 7 nucleotides align to TRBD1. The CDR3 is 17 residues long. Per the germline V gene, CDR1 is MNHEY and CDR2 is SMNVEV (reference sequence). V lost 3 bases to trimming and J lost 1 base; unmatched junction nucleotides: 9. DNA for the CDR3: TGTGCCAGCAGTTTGGGTTTGGGCAGGGGGAGCAATCAGCCCCAGCATTTT. Translating gives CASSLGLGRGSNQPQHF.

The CDR3 DNA follows: TGTGCCATCAGGAGGGACAGAACTAACTATGGCTACACCTTC. This encodes CAIRRDRTNYGYTF. The rearrangement links TRBV10-3 to TRBJ1-2; 7 bases align to TRBD1. J lost 0 bases, V lost 6 bases, and 4 bases had no gene match. In germline, CDR1 is ENHRY, CDR2 SYGVKD. This CDR3 is 14 amino acids long.